This entry describes one T cell receptor delta chain. The target of this receptor is not known. TCRdb's protein, taken from a much larger clone, differs from this DNA's translation at residue 4, likely owing to a read error; the protein displayed comes from the DNA. The CDR3 runs 17 amino acids, cysteine and phenylalanine included. Left in the record is the CDR3 DNA by itself, 51 bases read in frame from the first base. The germline V gene encodes CDR1 GEAIGNYY and CDR2 EKD. These data belong to a study of DNA immune sequencing with unique molecular identifiers (dated by TCRdb to 2018 to 2020). With respect to the entire study: Immunomagnetic cell separation was used to enrich gammadelta T cells from buffy coats, and the genomic DNA of the enriched gammadelta T cells was then sequenced. Fluorescence-activated cell sorting was used to enrich gammadelta T cells from the PBMC of 10 to 11 healthy people. To compare enriched with non-enriched material, roughly 0.1 ug of enriched gammadelta T-cell DNA and around 0.97 ug of non-enriched PBMC DNA were sequenced. An ultrasensitive DNA-based TRD repertoire sequencing method using PCR-introduced unique molecular identifiers was developed and validated in the study. The method was validated on synthetic reference molecules and on blood samples from healthy individuals. All donors were healthy individuals, and around 10 of the donors were profiled using sorted gammadelta T cells from peripheral blood. Overall study results and their limits: TRD repertoire diversity varied between healthy donors, with several donors highly oligoclonal where top 5 clonotypes exceeded half of productive molecules. Among clonotypes in healthy donors, the most frequent TRD rearrangement was TRDV2 paired with TRDJ1. The primer-based approach is unable to detect novel TRD sequences that the primers do not target.

The library was produced with multiplex PCR. Genomic DNA was amplified with a 32-plex assay using primers for all 8 TRDV and 4 TRDJ genes covering the CDR3. A 12-nucleotide UMI was added during about 3 barcoding PCR cycles, followed by a second PCR with Illumina adapter primers. AMPure XP beads were used for library purification, and library quality was checked on a Fragment Analyzer with the HS NGS Fragment kit. Sequencing used an Illumina MiniSeq mid-output kit with roughly 21% PhiX and 150 cycles of paired-end reads. Per the authors' processing: MIGEC version 1.2.9 was used to process reads, grouping reads by UMI and building error-corrected consensus sequences. For post-processing, modified scripts from VDJtools version 1.2.1 were used together with the tcR R package. With CATT, TCRdb called clones again from the public reads; duplicate DNA rows were later joined. None of the V and J calls come from the authors' own analysis; TCRdb made them. This sample is represented by thousands of delta-chain clones; 9.5% to 13% of them were singletons. The ten top clones hold 53% of the sample.

This sequence uses TRDV2 and TRDJ2, with TRDD3 matching 9 junction bases. The J call may be incorrect, as the DNA end agrees better with TRDJ1. Material: gamma-delta T cells enriched from blood buffy coat, or unenriched PBMCs (not recorded which). This clonotype was obtained from a human donor in good health. The CDR3 loop reads CACGKLGDPPYTDKLIF. The nucleotide sequence reads as follows: TGTGCCTGTGGCAAACTGGGGGACCCCCCCTACACCGATAAACTCATCTTT.